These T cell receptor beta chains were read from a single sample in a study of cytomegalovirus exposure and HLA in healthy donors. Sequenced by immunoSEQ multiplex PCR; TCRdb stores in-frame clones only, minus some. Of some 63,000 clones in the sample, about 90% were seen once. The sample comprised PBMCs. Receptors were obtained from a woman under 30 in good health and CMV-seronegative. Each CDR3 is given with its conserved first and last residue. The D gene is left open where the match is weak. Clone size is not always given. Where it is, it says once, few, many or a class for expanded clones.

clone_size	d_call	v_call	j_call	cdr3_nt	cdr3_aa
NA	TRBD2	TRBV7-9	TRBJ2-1	TGTGCCAGCAGCTTGACGACTAGCGGGGACAATGAGCAGTTCTTC	CASSLTTSGDNEQFF
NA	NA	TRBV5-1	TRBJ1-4	TGCGCCAGCAGCTTGAGGCCAGGGTACGGAGAAAAACTGTTTTTT	CASSLRPGYGEKLFF
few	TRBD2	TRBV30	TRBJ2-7	TGTGCCTGGAGTGTACGGCGGGAGGGATGGTACGAGCAGTACTTC	CAWSVRREGWYEQYF
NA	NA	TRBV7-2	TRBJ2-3	TGTGCCAGCAGCCCTTACACAGATACGCAGTATTTT	CASSPYTDTQYF
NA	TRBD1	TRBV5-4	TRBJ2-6	TGTGCCGGTGGACAGGGAAGGCTTACTGGGGCCAACGTCCTGACTTTC	CAGGQGRLTGANVLTF
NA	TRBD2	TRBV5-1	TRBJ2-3	TGCGCCAGCAGCTTGGTTACTAGCGGCACAGATACGCAGTATTTT	CASSLVTSGTDTQYF
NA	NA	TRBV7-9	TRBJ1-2	TGTGCCAGCAGCTTAGTGGGCGCTAACTATGGCTACACCTTC	CASSLVGANYGYTF
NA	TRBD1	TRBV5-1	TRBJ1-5	TGCGCCAGCAGCCCGGGACAGGGGGGGAATCAGCCCCAGCATTTT	CASSPGQGGNQPQHF
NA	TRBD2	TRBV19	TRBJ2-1	TGTGCCAGTAGTAAAGGACTAGCGGAGCAGTTCTTC	CASSKGLAEQFF
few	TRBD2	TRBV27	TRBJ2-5	TGTGCCAGCAGGCCCTTGGGGGAGGGCCGTGAGACCCAGTACTTC	CASRPLGEGRETQYF
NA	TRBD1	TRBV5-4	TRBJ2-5	TGTGCCAGCAGCATAACAGGGGCCCTAGAGACCCAGTACTTC	CASSITGALETQYF
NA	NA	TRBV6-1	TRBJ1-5	TGTGCCAGCAGTGACATGGTACGGGGGCCCCAGCATTTT	CASSDMVRGPQHF
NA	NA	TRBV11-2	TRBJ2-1	TGTGCCAGCCGCCTTAGCAGGGGACGGGCGAATGAGCAGTTCTTC	CASRLSRGRANEQFF
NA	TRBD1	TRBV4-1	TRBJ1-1	TGCGCCAGCAGCCAAGAATCATCTTTCTCACAGGGGGCGAACACTGAAGCTTTCTTT	CASSQESSFSQGANTEAFF
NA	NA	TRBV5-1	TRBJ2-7	TGCGCCAGCAGCTACTCACGGGGGGCGGCCTACGAGCAGTACTTC	CASSYSRGAAYEQYF
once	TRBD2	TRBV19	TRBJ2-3	TGTGCCAGTAGTTCCCCTCCGCGGGGACTAGCGGGAGGATCAGATACGCAGTATTTT	CASSSPPRGLAGGSDTQYF
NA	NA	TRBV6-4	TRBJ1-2	TGTGCCAGCAGTGAAACCCAGGCCAACTATGGCTACACCTTC	CASSETQANYGYTF
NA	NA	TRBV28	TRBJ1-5	TGTGCCAGCAAGCCCCTCGGAGGAGGTAGCAATCAGCCCCAGCATTTT	CASKPLGGGSNQPQHF
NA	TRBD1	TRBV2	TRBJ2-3	TGTGCCAGCAGTGAAGTGGCAGGGGGTAGCACAGATACGCAGTATTTT	CASSEVAGGSTDTQYF
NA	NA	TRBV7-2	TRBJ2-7	TGTGCCAGCAGCTTAGATTGGCGGCAGACCTACGAGCAGTACTTC	CASSLDWRQTYEQYF
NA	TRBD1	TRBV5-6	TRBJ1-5	TGTGCCAGCAGCTTGGCCACCGGGACAGGGTTCAATCAGCCCCAGCATTTT	CASSLATGTGFNQPQHF
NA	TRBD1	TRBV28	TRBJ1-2	TGTGCCAGCAGTTCCAGGACAGGGGTTCGTGGCTACACCTTC	CASSSRTGVRGYTF
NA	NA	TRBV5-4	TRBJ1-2	TGTGCCAGCAGCTTGAGTTTAGATAACTATGGCTACACCTTC	CASSLSLDNYGYTF
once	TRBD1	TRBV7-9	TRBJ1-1	TGTGCCAGCAGCTTAGAGACAGGGATGACTGAAGCTTTCTTT	CASSLETGMTEAFF
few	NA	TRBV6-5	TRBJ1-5	TGTGCCAGCAGTGTCAGCGAGAATCAGCCCCAGCATTTT	CASSVSENQPQHF
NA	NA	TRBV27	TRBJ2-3	TGTGCCAGCAGTTTGCTAGGCACAGATACGCAGTATTTT	CASSLLGTDTQYF
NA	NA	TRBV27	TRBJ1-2	TGTGCCAGCAGTTCCGGACAGAACTATGGCTACACCTTC	CASSSGQNYGYTF
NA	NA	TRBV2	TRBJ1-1	TGTGCCAGGGCTGTCGGGCAGGGAAACACTGAAGCTTTCTTT	CARAVGQGNTEAFF
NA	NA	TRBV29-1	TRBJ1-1	TGCAGCGGCGATCGACACATGAACACTGAAGCTTTCTTT	CSGDRHMNTEAFF
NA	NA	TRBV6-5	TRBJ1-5	TGTGCCAGCAGGGGGACTTCAAGTAGCAATCAGCCCCAGCATTTT	CASRGTSSSNQPQHF
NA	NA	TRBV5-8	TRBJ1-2	TGTGCCAGCAGTTTTCCTGAGAACCGCTATGGCTACACCTTC	CASSFPENRYGYTF
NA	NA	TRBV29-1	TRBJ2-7	TGCAGCGTTGTGCGGGGGCCTTACGAGCAGTACTTC	CSVVRGPYEQYF
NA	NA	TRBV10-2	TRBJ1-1	TGCGCCAGCAGTGAGTTGAGATTGTACACTGAAGCTTTCTTT	CASSELRLYTEAFF
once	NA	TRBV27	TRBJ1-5	TGTGCCAGCAGTTTATCCCAGGGTTTGGGTCAGCCCCAGCATTTT	CASSLSQGLGQPQHF
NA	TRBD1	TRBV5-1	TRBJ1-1	TGCGCCAGCAGCTCAGGGGGACACATTGAAGCTTTCTTT	CASSSGGHIEAFF
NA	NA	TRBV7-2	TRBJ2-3	TGTGCCAGCAGCTTCTTGAGGGATACGCAGTATTTT	CASSFLRDTQYF
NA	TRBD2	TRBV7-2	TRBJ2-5	TGTGCCAGCAGCCCAATAGCGGGACTCCAAGAGACCCAGTACTTC	CASSPIAGLQETQYF
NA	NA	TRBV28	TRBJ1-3	TGTGCCAGCCGGGGGGTTAACTCTGGAAACACCATATATTTT	CASRGVNSGNTIYF
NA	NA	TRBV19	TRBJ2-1	TGTGCCAGTAGTATAGGTATGTCGTACAATGAGCAGTTCTTC	CASSIGMSYNEQFF
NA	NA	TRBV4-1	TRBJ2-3	TGCGCCAGCAGCCACCCCGGGGGATACGGCTCGGGAGATACGCAGTATTTT	CASSHPGGYGSGDTQYF
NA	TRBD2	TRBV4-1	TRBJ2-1	TGCGCCAGCAGCCAAGCGGGCGGGCGGGGGGATTACAATGAGCAGTTCTTC	CASSQAGGRGDYNEQFF
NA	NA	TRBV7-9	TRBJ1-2	TGTGCCAGCAGCTTAGGTACAGCCGGCCATGGCTACACCTTC	CASSLGTAGHGYTF
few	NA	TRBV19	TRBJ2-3	TGTGCCAGTAGTATAGGAGGAGATACGCAGTATTTT	CASSIGGDTQYF
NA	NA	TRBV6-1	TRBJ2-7	TGTGCCAGCAGTCAGACATTTTCCTACGAGCAGTACTTC	CASSQTFSYEQYF
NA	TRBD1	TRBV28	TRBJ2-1	TGTGCCAGCAGTCAACAGGGGAATGAGCAGTTCTTC	CASSQQGNEQFF
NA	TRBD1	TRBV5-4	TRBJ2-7	TGTGCCAGCAGCCAGGGGACAGGGGGCTCCTACGAGCAGTACTTC	CASSQGTGGSYEQYF
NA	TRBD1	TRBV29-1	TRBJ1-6	TGCAGCGTCAATACAGGGGGAGATTCACCCCTCCACTTT	CSVNTGGDSPLHF
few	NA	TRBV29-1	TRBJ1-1	TGCAGCGTTGCCTCCAGAGGCGGCACTGAAGCTTTCTTT	CSVASRGGTEAFF
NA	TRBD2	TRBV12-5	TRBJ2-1	TGTGCTAGTGGTTTGACATGGACTAGCGGGAGGGCCGGTGAGCAGTTCTTC	CASGLTWTSGRAGEQFF
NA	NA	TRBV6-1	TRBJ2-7	TGTGCCAGCGGGGGGACCTACGAGCAGTACTTC	CASGGTYEQYF
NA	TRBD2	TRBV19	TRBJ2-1	TGTGCCAGTAGTGCAGCGGGGTACAATGAGCAGTTCTTC	CASSAAGYNEQFF
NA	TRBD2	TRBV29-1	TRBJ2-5	TGCAGCGTTGCGGGAGGGGGGGGCATCGAGACCCAGTACTTC	CSVAGGGGIETQYF
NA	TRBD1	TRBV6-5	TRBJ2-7	TGTGCCAGCAGGTCACCGGGACAGGGAGGCGAGCAGTACTTC	CASRSPGQGGEQYF
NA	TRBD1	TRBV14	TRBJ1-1	TGTGCCAGCAGCCAACCGCGGACAGGGCTGGACACTGAAGCTTTCTTT	CASSQPRTGLDTEAFF
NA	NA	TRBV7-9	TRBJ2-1	TGTGCCAGCAGCTTAGGCCTCGAGGGGGACAATGAGCAGTTCTTC	CASSLGLEGDNEQFF